These 18 T cell receptor beta chains share one sample of origin, sequenced in a study of shared clonotypes between healthy human individuals. TCRdb keeps only in-frame clones here, not all; method: immunoSEQ multiplex PCR. The sample has a few million clones, about 92% seen once; the top ten hold 0.39%. Sequencing input: naive CD4+ T cells from PBMCs. Regarding subset: CD45RA+ positively selected. The receptors originated from a man between 18 and 29 years old in good health. Some clones in this sample may be carry-over from other donors' samples.

This chain connects TRBV7-9 to TRBJ2-7; 7 bases map to TRBD2. With V trimmed by 0 bases and J by 3 bases, 8 bases remained unmatched. This CDR3 comprises 16 residues. Germline V CDR1 and CDR2: SEHNR, FQNEAQ (reference sequence). The CDR3: CASSLARQGGRYEQYF. CDR3 in DNA: TGTGCCAGCAGCTTAGCCCGGCAGGGAGGGCGCTACGAGCAGTACTTC.

This sequence joins TRBV5-6 and TRBJ1-4; 7 nucleotides agree with TRBD1. With 6 bases clipped from V and 0 bases from J, the junction kept 5 bases outside the gene matches. The germline V gene encodes CDR1 SGHDT and CDR2 YYEEEE. The CDR3 loop spans 15 amino acids. The CDR3 nucleotides are TGTGCCAGCAACAGACAGGGTACAACTAATGAAAAACTGTTTTTT. This sequence encodes CASNRQGTTNEKLFF.

This chain uses TRBV29-1 with TRBJ2-5, with D perhaps matching TRBD1 (6 bases). Between the trimmed V and J ends, which lost 3 bases and 5 bases, there was a span of 13 bases. Germline-derived CDR1 and CDR2 are SQVTM and ANQGSEA. The CDR3 contains 13 residues. The CDR3 DNA reads TGCAGCGTTGATTTGGGGGCGCGGGAGACCCAGTACTTC. As protein: CSVDLGARETQYF.

This chain uses TRBV7-2 with TRBJ2-2; D is uncertain. The germline V gene has CDR1 SGHTA and CDR2 FQGNSA. This CDR3 has 15 amino acids. Between the trimmed V and J ends, which lost 1 base and 5 bases, there was a span of 11 bases. DNA of the CDR3: TGTGCCAGCAGCTTAGAAGGATTGGTGACCGGGGAGCTGTTTTTT. It yields the protein CASSLEGLVTGELFF.

This clone was seen just once. V and J are TRBV28 and TRBJ2-1; TRBD2 matches at 7 bases. With V trimmed by 5 bases and J by 1 base, 11 bases remained unmatched. Germline loops: CDR1 MDHEN, CDR2 SYDVKM. The length of the CDR3 is 17 residues. The CDR3 nucleotides are TGTGCCAGCAGTCTTCCCATAGCGGGCTATTCCTACAATGAGCAGTTCTTC. Translation gives CASSLPIAGYSYNEQFF.

V usage is TRBV9 and J usage is TRBJ2-4; 8 nucleotides align to TRBD1. V lost 0 bases and J lost 8; bases outside the gene matches: 7. This CDR3 spans 15 amino acids. Germline V gene sequence: CDR1 SGDLS, CDR2 YYNGEE. CDR3 loop: CASSVAAGGGDIQYF. The CDR3 DNA follows: TGTGCCAGCAGCGTAGCAGCAGGGGGCGGGGACATTCAGTACTTC. The full variable domain, completed using reference TRBV9 and TRBJ2-4, is DSGVTQTPKHLITATGQRVTLRCSPRSGDLSVYWYQQSLDQGLQFLIQYYNGEERAKGNILERFSAQQFPDLHSELNLSSLELGDSALYFCASSVAAGGGDIQYFGAGTRLSVL.

The V and J genes are TRBV11-2 and TRBJ1-3; no reliable D call. The CDR3 length is 15 residues. V lost 2 bases, J lost 2 bases, and 10 bases lay in between. Germline values: CDR1 SGHAT, CDR2 FQNNGV. The CDR3 protein is CASSLRPPPGNTIYF. CDR3 nucleotide sequence: TGTGCCAGCAGCTTACGACCCCCCCCTGGAAACACCATATATTTT.

This clone was picked up one time. The CDR3 sequence is CSARGRVAYTF. In nucleotides, the CDR3 is TGCAGTGCTAGAGGCAGGGTGGCCTACACCTTC. The rearrangement uses TRBV20-1 and TRBJ1-2, with a tentative D call TRBD1 (5 bases). The CDR3 runs to 11 residues. V dropped 1 base and J dropped 10 bases, with 10 bases sitting between them. Per the germline V gene, CDR1 is DFQATT and CDR2 is SNEGSKA (reference sequence).

This rearrangement joins TRBV7-8 to TRBJ2-7; TRBD2 aligns across 15 bases. V shed 3 bases and J 3 bases; nucleotides not matched to a gene: 9. Germline CDR1 and CDR2: SGHVS and FQNEAQ. CDR3 length: 18 amino acids. CDR3 region: CASSLGGLAGGQRYEQYF. CDR3 DNA: TGTGCCAGCAGCTTGGGGGGACTAGCGGGAGGCCAACGCTACGAGCAGTACTTC.

The chain couples TRBV7-9 to TRBJ2-2; D tentatively reads TRBD1 or TRBD2 (5 bases each). Per germline, CDR1 SEHNR and CDR2 FQNEAQ (reference sequence). Trimming stripped 10 bases from V and 3 bases from J, with 15 bases between. The CDR3 length is 14 residues. The CDR3 spells CAITGTGYTGELFF. The CDR3 nucleotides read TGTGCCATAACCGGGACGGGATACACCGGGGAGCTGTTTTTT.

V and J are TRBV9 and TRBJ2-7; D remains unclear. The CDR3 contains 14 residues. CDR1 is SGDLS, CDR2 YYNGEE, per germline. V was clipped by 0 bases and J by 2 bases, with 9 bases between them. The CDR3 sequence is CASSVDPNAYEQYF. For the CDR3, the DNA is TGTGCCAGCAGCGTAGATCCCAACGCCTACGAGCAGTACTTC.

The table lists this clone with a count of one. The chain couples TRBV9 to TRBJ2-7; 9 positions agree with TRBD1. V lost 1 base, J lost 3 bases, and 5 bases stayed unmatched. The CDR3 covers 15 residues. Germline-derived CDR1 and CDR2 are SGDLS and YYNGEE. The CDR3 sequence is CASSVTGQGYYEQYF. For the CDR3, the DNA is TGTGCCAGCAGCGTAACGGGACAGGGCTACTACGAGCAGTACTTC.

The rearrangement links TRBV6-1 to TRBJ2-1; 7 bases match TRBD1. CDR1 is MNHNS and CDR2 is SASEGT in the germline V gene. Germline trimming cut 4 bases from V and 9 bases from J; bases unmatched to any gene: 6. The CDR3 totals 13 residues. The CDR3 loop is CASSAGGESEQFF. The DNA for the CDR3 is TGTGCCAGCAGTGCAGGGGGAGAGAGTGAGCAGTTCTTC.

This rearrangement joins TRBV18 to TRBJ1-2; tentatively, D is TRBD1 (6 bases). Deletions cut 3 bases from V and 4 bases from J, with 15 bases between. Germline CDR1 and CDR2: KGHSH and LQKENI. This CDR3 is 15 amino acids long. The CDR3 sequence is CASSPVFGQLYGYTF. The CDR3 nucleotides are TGTGCCAGCTCACCGGTATTCGGACAGCTCTATGGCTACACCTTC.

The DNA for the CDR3 is TGTGCCAGCAGTCGACCGGGACAGGGATCCGAGCAGTACTTC. Residues: CASSRPGQGSEQYF. The rearrangement joins TRBV5-6 to TRBJ2-7; TRBD1 agrees at 9 bases. The CDR3 consists of 14 residues. With V trimmed by 5 bases and J by 6 bases, 9 bases remained unmatched. Germline V CDR1 and CDR2: SGHDT, YYEEEE.

The V gene is TRBV11-3, the J gene TRBJ2-2; 9 bases map to TRBD1. V shed 5 bases and J 1 base; nucleotides not matched to a gene: 11. Germline loops: CDR1 SGHNT, CDR2 YENEEA. The CDR3 contains 18 residues. The CDR3 bases are TGTGCCAGCAGCAGTCCCCCCGGGACAGGGCGGAACACCGGGGAGCTGTTTTTT. Translated: CASSSPPGTGRNTGELFF.

The J gene is TRBJ1-2, the V gene TRBV14, with a weak D call TRBD1 (6 bases). Germline-derived CDR1 and CDR2 are SGHDN and FVKESK. Trimming left V 4 bases short and J 8 bases short, with 14 bases between. This CDR3 comprises 13 residues. The CDR3 sequence is CASSRDRLGGYTF. CDR3 DNA: TGTGCCAGCAGCCGTGACAGGTTGGGGGGCTACACCTTC.

The chain combines TRBV19 with TRBJ1-5, with D possibly being TRBD1 (5 bases). V gave up 7 bases and J gave up 6 bases, with 13 bases separating them. Germline-derived CDR1 and CDR2 are LNHDA and SQIVND (reference sequence). The CDR3 loop spans 13 amino acids. The CDR3, as DNA: TGTGCCAGTACCCCCGGGGCGCGTCAGCCCCAGCATTTT. Its translation is CASTPGARQPQHF.